These 8 T cell receptor beta chains share one sample of origin, sequenced in a study of T cell responses to AZD1222 COVID-19 vaccine. Assay used: immunoSEQ multiplex PCR; TCRdb lists only in-frame clones, some missing. Of some 96,000 clones listed, roughly 80% were seen once; the top ten hold more than 13%. Sample: peripheral blood, taken 28 days after the second AZD1222 dose. The receptors were sampled from an adult who received the AZD1222 COVID-19 vaccine.

The DNA of the CDR3 is TGTGCCTGGAGTGGCTCGGGGGGACAGCCCCAGCATTTT. This translates into CAWSGSGGQPQHF. The chain recombines TRBV30 with TRBJ1-5; a possible D gene is TRBD1 (5 bases). This CDR3 contains 13 residues. Per the germline V gene, CDR1 is GTSNPN and CDR2 is SVGIG (reference sequence). The V end was cut by 1 base, the J end by 7 bases, with 11 bases between.

This sequence joins TRBV4-2 and TRBJ2-1; TRBD2 matches 13 bases. Germline loops: CDR1 LGHNA, CDR2 YNFKEQ. The CDR3 contains 21 residues. J gave up 8 bases and V 0 bases, and 19 bases lay outside the gene matches. The CDR3 nucleotides read TGTGCCAGCAGCCAAGAAGTGCGAACAGCCGGACTAGCGGGAGTTCCCTATGAGCAGTTCTTC. It specifies CASSQEVRTAGLAGVPYEQFF.

The chain recombines TRBV6-1 with TRBJ1-5, with 7 bases identical to TRBD1. Germline V gene data show CDR1 as MNHNS and CDR2 as SASEGT. The CDR3 has 18 amino acids. V trimming: 3 bases; J trimming: 0 bases; junction bases outside the gene matches: 11. The CDR3 loop is CASSDRGSLSYSNQPQHF. DNA of the CDR3: TGTGCCAGCAGTGACAGGGGGTCACTATCCTATAGCAATCAGCCCCAGCATTTT.

This sequence joins TRBV5-1 and TRBJ2-1; 8 bases match TRBD2. This CDR3 has 12 amino acids. V lost 4 bases, J lost 10 bases, and 4 bases stayed unmatched. The V gene's germline CDR1 is SGHRS and CDR2 YFSETQ. CDR3 amino acids: CASSVSGAEQFF. Here the CDR3 DNA reads TGCGCCAGCAGCGTTAGCGGGGCGGAGCAGTTCTTC.

The J gene is TRBJ2-7, the V gene TRBV3-1 (or the pseudogene TRBV3-2), with 11 bases identical to TRBD2. Germline CDR1 reads LGHDT; CDR2 reads YNNKEL (reference sequence). CDR3 size: 16 residues. V was pared by 4 bases and J by 6 bases, with 11 bases of the junction left unmatched. CDR3 residues: CASSPWTSGSSAEQYF. The CDR3 nucleotides read TGTGCCAGCAGCCCATGGACTAGCGGGTCAAGTGCCGAGCAGTACTTC.

The chain carries TRBV2 and TRBJ1-1, with a tentative D call TRBD1 (6 bases). The V end was cut by 8 bases, the J end by 3 bases, with 19 bases between. Germline CDR1 is SNHLY and CDR2 is FYNNEI. This CDR3 comprises 15 residues. CDR3 in amino acids: CASGKPTGRDTEAFF. CDR3 DNA sequence: TGTGCCAGCGGCAAGCCTACAGGGAGGGACACTGAAGCTTTCTTT.

The V gene is TRBV6-5, the J gene TRBJ1-4; D is uncertain. CDR1 and CDR2 (germline): MNHEY, SVGAGI. V was pared by 0 bases and J by 8 bases, with 10 bases between. The CDR3 has 14 amino acids. In DNA form, the CDR3 reads TGTGCCAGCAGTTACTCGAACAGCGGCGAAAAACTGTTTTTT. This translates into CASSYSNSGEKLFF.

The chain links TRBV5-4 to TRBJ1-4; D gene uncertain. Germline CDR1 is SGHNT and CDR2 is YYREEE (reference sequence). V was pared by 4 bases and J by 1 base, with 11 bases between. The CDR3 contains 15 residues. CDR3 bases: TGTGCCAGCAGCCTAGGGAAGGGAACTAATGAAAAACTGTTTTTT. It yields the protein CASSLGKGTNEKLFF.